This T cell receptor beta chain was obtained from a study of cytomegalovirus exposure and HLA in healthy donors (dated by TCRdb to about 2017). As for the study more broadly: According to an earlier analysis of a few hundred of the donors, about 180 million T cells yielded 120 million or so unique TCR beta sequences and 276 Gb of sequence data. Typing coverage varied by locus: roughly 629-630 donors for A, B, C, DRB1 and DQB1; some 520 for DQA1; more than 600 for DPA1; around 490 for DPB1. Donor age, sex, ethnicity and CMV serostatus were collected together with the repertoire data. The T cell repertoires of 700 or so subjects were profiled by immunosequencing and related to cytomegalovirus serostatus. In a later analysis, previously published TCR beta repertoires from 600 to 850 donors were re-analyzed and high-resolution HLA genotyping was added so that TCR occurrence patterns could be studied. Genome-wide SNP genotypes for about 60% of the roughly 700 donors were used in a later genetic analysis, which treated that subset as a discovery cohort. The study aimed to test whether cataloging public T cell receptors could reveal signatures of past pathogen exposure. Besides the first cohort of approximately 670 subjects, a separate validation cohort made up of over 100 different subjects was used. Approximately 310 gigabases of sequencing data and around 87 million unique TCR sequences were included in an early release covering about 700 HLA-typed donors. Rather than using new phenotypic data, the later analysis identified candidate immune exposures from TCR beta sequences and from how often those sequences occurred across donors. An earlier analysis of approximately 640 of the donors applied high-throughput TCR beta sequencing to assess whether each TCR beta V gene segment acted as functional or pseudogenic. Across 398 genotyped donors of the cohort, an average of about 250,000 unique TCR beta nucleotide sequences per donor were sequenced, and around 20% of those sequences were non-productive. The study combined high-throughput TCR immunosequencing, statistical association of individual TCRs with disease status, and machine learning to predict cytomegalovirus infection status. Roughly five DR-DQ haplotypes were handled as single units for association and clustering because linkage in the cohort was strong. Both class I and class II loci were covered by HLA typing, at four-digit resolution. Every repertoire in the discovery cohort had been generated on one and the same sequencing platform. Of the roughly 400 genotyped donors, roughly 85% fell in the genetic ancestry cluster associated with self-reported Caucasian donors.

A remark on this clone: Its binding antigen is unknown. No much larger clonotype is one base removed from it; base qualities were not supplied.

Libraries came from the immunoSEQ multiplex PCR assay. A mixture of 60 forward primers for TCR Vbeta segments and 13 reverse primers for TCR Jbeta segments was used in the multiplex PCR. The CDR3 region of rearranged TCR beta genes was amplified from genomic DNA with a multiplex PCR assay. Amplified TCR beta libraries were sequenced as 87-base-pair reads on the Illumina HiSeq System. The original methods were these. In a later analysis, tens of millions of unique TCR beta chains were counted across the 666 repertoires, and some 10 million of these chains were shared by at least two donors. A nearest-neighbor algorithm error-corrected the raw reads and collapsed the reads into unique sequences, merging closely related sequences to remove PCR and sequencing errors. Alignment of CDR3 sequences to IMGT reference sequences was used to assign V, D and J gene segments. For a sequence to be retained, a match of at least six nucleotides was required to both a V gene segment and a J gene segment. Rearrangements were classified as productive when the CDR3 lacked stop codons and remained in frame with V and J, and all other rearrangements were classified as non-productive. CDR3 was defined by IMGT convention, running from the second conserved V-encoded cysteine to the conserved J-encoded phenylalanine. The earlier analysis of 450 to 750 of the donors excluded any sequence lacking an unambiguous match to a single V gene segment. In an earlier analysis of a few hundred of the donors, V segments were called functional above 56.7% productive rearrangements and were called segregating when the between-donor standard deviation exceeded 5%. A statistical classification framework was built for diagnosing cytomegalovirus status from the catalog of TCR beta chain sequences. In a later analysis, TCR nucleotide sequences were compared against IMGT/GENE-DB human TR gene sequences so that V and J genes could be assigned. Using the TCRdist pipeline, a later analysis assigned CDR3 sequences along with most-parsimonious VDJ recombination scenarios. In a later analysis, every TCR beta chain was defined by the combination of its CDR3 amino acid sequence and its V-gene family, and reads without a unique V-gene family were dropped. In a later analysis, some 600 highly shared, low-generation-probability nucleotide sequences were removed to address suspected cross-contamination and a sequencing artifact. In a later analysis, a clonal expansion index was calculated for each public chain from normalized within-repertoire ranks of inferred template counts. Generation probabilities in a later analysis came from a VDJ recombination model fitted to out-of-frame rearrangements, and those results were checked against IGoR. In a later analysis, TCR-TCR, TCR-HLA and TCR-CMV co-occurrence was scored with hypergeometric tests, and a repertoire-size bias correction was applied to TCR pairs. False discovery rates were estimated in a later analysis by permuting HLA or CMV assignments 20 times. In a later analysis, co-occurring TCRs were grouped using DBSCAN, and TCRdist sequence similarity was added for clustering within HLA-allele-positive subsets. For co-occurrence clustering, repertoires with fewer than 30,000 or more than 120,000 public chains were excluded, along with several repertoires with anomalous nucleotide sharing. TCRdb holds this immuneACCESS table with in-frame rearrangements only. Some clones are missing; in checked studies, unresolved V genes explain under half, and the rest has no known cause. V, J and clone size derive from that table, while D and trimming were established from the DNA sequence. The sample yields about 100,000 clones; around 76% were counted once. Around 7% of the sample is taken by the ten largest.

The CDR3 runs 18 amino acids, cysteine and phenylalanine included. Only the CDR3 DNA is retained, 54 bases long and in frame from the first base. V is cut back by 1 base and J by 0 bases, with 4 bases in the junction unmatched. CDR1 SGHVS and CDR2 FNYEAQ were looked up in the germline V gene. Broad study findings and their caveats: In a later analysis, the rate of TCR association differed among HLA loci, with DRB1 alleles having the most associated TCRs and HLA-C alleles having the fewest. For the cohort, immune exposure information was limited to CMV serostatus. A few of the identified cytomegalovirus-associated TCR beta chains were confirmed in vitro to be specific for cytomegalovirus antigens. V-gene and J-gene trimming of TCR beta chains was associated with a missense DCLRE1C variant in a later genetic analysis, and the association was replicated in an independent cohort. A further reported finding was that TCR beta sequences accurately predicted the HLA-A and HLA-B alleles for most subjects in the first cohort. The study gave a list of some 150 TCR beta chains associated with cytomegalovirus. Because HLA typing was unavailable for some donors at each locus, only the typed subset was used in association tests. According to the authors, the approach could potentially be generalized to other disease states and immunological phenotypes. In a later analysis, most CMV-associated TCR beta chains were found to appear HLA-restricted, with HLA associations seemingly driven largely by CMV exposure. Roughly uniform sequencing depth across donors was assumed in presence/absence analyses, although this assumption may not hold. Assigning TCR associations to individual alleles was difficult when HLA alleles, especially DR and DQ, strongly co-occurred. In an earlier analysis of around 500 of the donors, most TCR beta V segments appeared in productive rearrangements about 87% or about 30% of the time, broadly matching IMGT annotations. The cohort was sequenced for TCR beta chains only, and without alpha or paired-chain data the features that could be detected were limited. Specific HLA alleles were associated with some 15,000 TCR beta sequences at a false discovery rate of 0.05 in a later analysis. Linkage disequilibrium might explain the correlated functional status among segregating V segments, but an unknown experimental factor could not be excluded. Because counts were too low, 15 to 20 rarely observed V segments, including chromosome 9 orphons, were left out of the earlier analysis of about 500 of the donors. A later analysis reported that several top co-occurrence clusters appeared linked to parvovirus B19, influenza, CMV and Epstein-Barr virus. While some public TCRs were present in many individuals, most TCR sequences turned up only very rarely across donors. The classifier was reported to diagnose cytomegalovirus status with high specificity and sensitivity in both the original and validation cohorts. A later genetic analysis reported fewer N-insertions in productive TCRs among donors in an Asian-associated ancestry cluster than the roughly 700-donor mean. A cluster of highly shared sequence variants was judged likely to represent a technical artifact of the sequencing pipeline. Some IMGT-functional V segments, including TRBV6-2 and TRBV6-3, could not be told apart with the 87-base-pair reads, so those segments were excluded. In a later analysis, HLA-associated TCR beta chains showed more clonal expansion and lower generation probabilities than non-associated chains that were equally common.

The cohort consisted of approximately 670 healthy bone marrow donors. At the time of sampling, every cohort member was nominally healthy, though immune exposures that went unrecorded were likely present. The donor was CMV seropositive and belonged to the group of 250 to 350 seropositive cohort members. A peripheral blood sample was collected from each donor, and TCR beta sequencing was performed on peripheral blood mononuclear cells. The Qiagen DNeasy Blood Extraction Kit was used to extract genomic DNA from the blood cell samples. Sequencing was carried out using PBMCs. The rearranged chain carries TRBV7-6 and TRBJ2-6, and TRBD2 matches 9 of the central bases. This sequence was found in a man between 40 and 49 years old in good health and CMV-seropositive. The DNA reads as follows: TGTGCCAGCAGCTTAGGGACTAGCGCGAGCTCTGGGGCCAACGTCCTGACTTTC. It translates as CASSLGTSASSGANVLTF.